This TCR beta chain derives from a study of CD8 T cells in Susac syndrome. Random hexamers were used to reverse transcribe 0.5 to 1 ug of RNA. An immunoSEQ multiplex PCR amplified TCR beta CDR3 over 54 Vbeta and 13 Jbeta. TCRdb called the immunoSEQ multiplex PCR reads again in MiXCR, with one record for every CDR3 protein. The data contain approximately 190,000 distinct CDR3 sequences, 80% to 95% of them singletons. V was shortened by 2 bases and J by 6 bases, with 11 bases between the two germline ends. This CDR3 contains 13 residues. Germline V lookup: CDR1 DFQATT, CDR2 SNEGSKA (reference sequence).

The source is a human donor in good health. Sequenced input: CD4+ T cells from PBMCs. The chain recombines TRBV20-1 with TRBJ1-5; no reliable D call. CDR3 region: CSARFSPAQPQHF. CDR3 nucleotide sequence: TGCAGTGCTAGATTTAGTCCGGCTCAGCCCCAGCATTTT.